This is a list of T cell receptor beta chains from one sample in a study of blood T cell repertoires in COVID-19. The method was immunoSEQ multiplex PCR; TCRdb's version includes in-frame clones alone and lacks a portion of them. This sample has 370,000 or so clones, with over 75% found just once. The specimen was PBMCs or T cells enriched from blood (not recorded which). Receptor source: a man younger than 40 who had recovered from COVID-19. CDR3s include the opening cysteine and the closing phenylalanine or tryptophan. A D gene is named only where the DNA matches it firmly. Size is stated for part of the rows, as once, few or many counts, or as a class when the clone is expanded.

>NA|TRBV9|TRBJ1-1|NA
CASSVGKGPNTEAFF
TGTGCCAGCAGCGTAGGCAAGGGGCCGAACACTGAAGCTTTCTTT
>NA|TRBV4-1|TRBJ1-1|NA
CASSQNRDSNTEAFF
TGCGCCAGCAGCCAAAACCGGGACTCCAACACTGAAGCTTTCTTT
>NA|TRBV5-6|TRBJ1-1|NA
CASSLVMNTEAFF
TGTGCCAGCAGCTTGGTCATGAACACTGAAGCTTTCTTT
>NA|TRBV6-5|TRBJ1-1|NA
CASSYYGYTEAFF
TGTGCCAGCAGTTATTATGGCTACACTGAAGCTTTCTTT
>NA|TRBV4-1|TRBJ2-7|TRBD1
CASSQEAGTGVYEQYF
TGCGCCAGCAGCCAAGAGGCCGGGACAGGGGTTTACGAGCAGTACTTC
>few|TRBV30|TRBJ2-7|NA
CAWSVPSLHPGNEQYF
TGTGCCTGGAGTGTCCCCTCACTACACCCGGGGAACGAGCAGTACTTC
>NA|TRBV15|TRBJ1-4|NA
CATSSPTTNEKLFF
TGTGCCACCAGCAGTCCAACAACTAATGAAAAACTGTTTTTT
>few|TRBV6-2/TRBV6-3|TRBJ1-5|NA
CASSYSYRAPARPQHF
TGTGCCAGCAGTTACTCGTACAGGGCTCCAGCGCGGCCCCAGCATTTT
>NA|TRBV6-1|TRBJ2-3|TRBD1
CASSGSGTGAADTQYF
TGTGCCAGCAGTGGAAGCGGGACAGGGGCGGCAGATACGCAGTATTTT
>NA|TRBV9|TRBJ1-2|NA
CASSVAQGLGYGYTF
TGTGCCAGCAGCGTAGCTCAGGGGCTGGGCTATGGCTACACCTTC
>NA|TRBV19|TRBJ1-2|TRBD1
CASSPLTAGTVETFF
TGTGCCAGTAGTCCCCTCACCGCCGGGACAGTGGAAACCTTCTTC
>once|TRBV30|TRBJ1-2|NA
CAWSVFRGEGYTF
TGTGCCTGGAGTGTATTCCGGGGGGAAGGCTACACCTTC
>NA|TRBV5-1|TRBJ2-7|TRBD1
CASSLTGDTYEQYF
TGCGCCAGCAGCTTGACAGGGGATACCTACGAGCAGTACTTC
>NA|TRBV3-1/TRBV3-2|TRBJ2-2|NA
CASSQVVWISEVELFF
TGTGCCAGCAGCCAAGTCGTATGGATTTCTGAGGTGGAGCTGTTTTTT
>NA|TRBV30|TRBJ1-5|NA
CAWSVSDSYSNQPQHF
TGTGCCTGGAGTGTATCAGATTCATATAGCAATCAGCCCCAGCATTTT
>once|TRBV7-6|TRBJ2-1|NA
CASSLGGGAGANYNEQFF
TGTGCCAGCAGCTTAGGGGGCGGTGCAGGGGCTAACTACAATGAGCAGTTCTTC
>NA|TRBV4-1|TRBJ1-2|TRBD1
CASSQDGQTGNYGYTF
TGCGCCAGCAGCCAAGATGGGCAGACAGGGAACTATGGCTACACCTTC
>NA|TRBV5-1|TRBJ1-2|TRBD1
CASSFGTGGSGYTF
TGCGCCAGCAGCTTCGGGACAGGGGGTAGTGGCTACACCTTC
>NA|TRBV9|TRBJ1-6|NA
CASSPDTQGSPLHF
TGTGCCAGCAGCCCCGACACTCAGGGTTCACCCCTCCACTTT
>NA|TRBV4-3|TRBJ2-7|NA
CASSQEVSQAREQYF
TGCGCCAGCAGCCAGGAGGTATCGCAGGCTCGCGAGCAGTACTTC
>NA|TRBV9|TRBJ2-1|TRBD2
CASSVDASGGEQFF
TGTGCCAGCAGCGTAGATGCTAGCGGGGGGGAGCAGTTCTTC
>NA|TRBV7-9|TRBJ1-4|TRBD1
CASSLGGQGVEKLFF
TGTGCCAGCAGCTTAGGCGGACAGGGGGTGGAAAAACTGTTTTTT
>NA|TRBV7-9|TRBJ2-7|TRBD2
CASSEVAGEISYEQYF
TGTGCCAGCAGCGAGGTAGCGGGGGAGATCTCCTACGAGCAGTACTTC
>NA|TRBV23-1|TRBJ1-2|NA
CASPQQVYYGYTF
TGCGCCAGCCCGCAACAGGTATACTATGGCTACACCTTC
>NA|TRBV10-2|TRBJ1-1|NA
CASSVEHRNTEAFF
TGCGCCAGCAGTGTAGAACACAGGAACACTGAAGCTTTCTTT
>NA|TRBV7-9|TRBJ2-1|TRBD1
CASSSRGQGDHNEQFF
TGTGCCAGCAGCTCCAGGGGACAGGGGGACCACAATGAGCAGTTCTTC
>NA|TRBV12-5|TRBJ1-6|NA
CASGSLNPRTVNSPLHF
TGTGCTAGTGGAAGCCTTAATCCGCGGACAGTTAATTCACCCCTCCACTTT
>NA|TRBV5-4|TRBJ1-2|TRBD1
CASSSGTGGVYGYTF
TGTGCCAGCAGCTCCGGGACAGGGGGCGTCTATGGCTACACCTTC
>NA|TRBV2|TRBJ2-2|NA
CASSEAGPAGELFF
TGTGCCAGCAGTGAGGCAGGGCCGGCCGGGGAGCTGTTTTTT
>NA|TRBV29-1|TRBJ2-3|NA
CSVPKRVGDTQYF
TGCAGCGTCCCAAAGCGGGTTGGAGATACGCAGTATTTT
>NA|TRBV29-1|TRBJ1-4|NA
CSAAGVGEKLFF
TGCAGCGCTGCGGGGGTCGGTGAAAAACTGTTTTTT
>NA|TRBV5-4|TRBJ2-1|TRBD2
CASSLTSGNEQFF
TGTGCCAGCAGTCTGACTAGCGGGAATGAGCAGTTCTTC
>NA|TRBV30|TRBJ2-1|TRBD2
CAWMAGEYNEQFF
TGTGCCTGGATGGCGGGGGAGTACAATGAGCAGTTCTTC
>NA|TRBV19|TRBJ1-6|TRBD1
CASTGDSSYSPLHF
TGTGCCAGTACCGGGGACAGTTCCTATTCACCCCTCCACTTT
>NA|TRBV6-5|TRBJ1-2|NA
CASFLPSGYTF
TGTGCCAGCTTCCTCCCCTCTGGCTACACCTTC
>NA|TRBV10-3|TRBJ2-7|NA
CAISDRAAPDGQYF
TGTGCCATCAGTGACAGGGCAGCTCCTGACGGGCAGTACTTC
>NA|TRBV4-1|TRBJ1-1|TRBD1
CASSPSGQGQGNTEAFF
TGCGCCAGCAGCCCCTCGGGTCAGGGACAGGGGAACACTGAAGCTTTCTTT
>NA|TRBV7-2|TRBJ1-2|NA
CASSLDSNYGYTF
TGTGCCAGCAGCCTTGACAGCAACTATGGCTACACCTTC
>NA|TRBV5-1|TRBJ2-5|NA
CASSSFPGIQETQYF
TGCGCCAGCAGCTCGTTTCCAGGGATCCAAGAGACCCAGTACTTC
>NA|TRBV2|TRBJ1-1|TRBD1
CASRNTGVNTEAFF
TGTGCCAGCAGAAATACAGGGGTGAACACTGAAGCTTTCTTT
>NA|TRBV15|TRBJ1-5|TRBD1
CATSRETGFGQPQHF
TGTGCCACCAGCAGAGAGACAGGGTTTGGCCAGCCCCAGCATTTT
>NA|TRBV10-3|TRBJ1-1|NA
CAISGTGNEAFF
TGTGCCATCAGTGGGACTGGTAATGAAGCTTTCTTT
>NA|TRBV18|TRBJ1-2|TRBD1
CASSPPGQGTGGYTF
TGTGCCAGCTCACCACCGGGACAGGGGACCGGCGGCTACACCTTC
>NA|TRBV19|TRBJ2-7|TRBD1
CASTPTGRSYEQYF
TGTGCCAGTACCCCGACAGGGAGATCCTACGAGCAGTACTTC
>NA|TRBV18|TRBJ2-6|TRBD1
CASSLKWGDRSSSGANVLTF
TGTGCCAGCTCACTAAAATGGGGGGACAGGTCCAGCTCTGGGGCCAACGTCCTGACTTTC
>NA|TRBV11-2|TRBJ1-2|TRBD1
CASSSGTGVFYGYTF
TGTGCCAGCAGCTCCGGGACAGGGGTTTTCTATGGCTACACCTTC
>NA|TRBV6-5|TRBJ2-1|TRBD2
CASSLSGGASNEQFF
TGTGCCAGCAGTCTGAGCGGGGGGGCGAGCAATGAGCAGTTCTTC
>NA|TRBV7-2|TRBJ1-3|NA
CAGGGPGNTIYF
TGTGCCGGCGGGGGGCCTGGAAACACCATATATTTT
>NA|TRBV7-2|TRBJ2-3|TRBD1
CASSSPRTGGEDTQYF
TGTGCCAGCAGCTCACCCCGGACAGGGGGCGAAGATACGCAGTATTTT
>NA|TRBV5-1|TRBJ2-3|NA
CASSSGTVTDTQYF
TGCGCCAGCAGCTCGGGGACTGTCACAGATACGCAGTATTTT
>NA|TRBV4-3|TRBJ2-7|TRBD1
CASSQDLQGAYEQYF
TGCGCCAGCAGCCAAGATCTCCAGGGGGCTTACGAGCAGTACTTC
>NA|TRBV4-3|TRBJ1-3|TRBD1
CASRPGTGPGNTIYF
TGCGCCAGCAGACCTGGGACAGGGCCCGGAAACACCATATATTTT